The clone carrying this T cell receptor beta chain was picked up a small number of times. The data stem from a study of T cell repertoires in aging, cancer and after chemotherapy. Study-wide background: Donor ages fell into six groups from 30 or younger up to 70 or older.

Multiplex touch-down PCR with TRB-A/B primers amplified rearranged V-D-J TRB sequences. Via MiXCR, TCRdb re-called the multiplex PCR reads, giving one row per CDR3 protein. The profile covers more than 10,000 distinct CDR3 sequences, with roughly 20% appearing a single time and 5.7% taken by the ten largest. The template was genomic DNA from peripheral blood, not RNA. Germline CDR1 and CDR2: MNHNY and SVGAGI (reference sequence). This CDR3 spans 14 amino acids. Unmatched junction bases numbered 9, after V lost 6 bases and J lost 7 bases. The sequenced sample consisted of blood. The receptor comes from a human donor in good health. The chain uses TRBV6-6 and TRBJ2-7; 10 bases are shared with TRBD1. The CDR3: CASSVETGGREQYF. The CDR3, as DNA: TGTGCCAGCAGCGTCGAGACAGGGGGCCGGGAGCAGTACTTC.